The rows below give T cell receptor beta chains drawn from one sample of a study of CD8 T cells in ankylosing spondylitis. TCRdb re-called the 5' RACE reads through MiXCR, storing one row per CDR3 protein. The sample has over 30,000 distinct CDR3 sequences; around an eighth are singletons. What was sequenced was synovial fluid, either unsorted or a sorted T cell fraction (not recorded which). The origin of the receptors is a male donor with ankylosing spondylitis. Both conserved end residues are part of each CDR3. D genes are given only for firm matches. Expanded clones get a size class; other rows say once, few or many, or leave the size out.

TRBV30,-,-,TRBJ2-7,CAWQTGTAYEQYF,TGTGCCTGGCAAACCGGGACGGCCTACGAGCAGTACTTC
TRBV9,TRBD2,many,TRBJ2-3,CASSVSGRGADTQYF,TGTGCCAGCAGCGTTAGCGGGAGAGGAGCAGATACGCAGTATTTT
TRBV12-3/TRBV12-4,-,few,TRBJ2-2,CASSLGSYTGELFF,TGTGCCAGCAGCCTTGGGTCCTACACCGGGGAGCTGTTTTTT
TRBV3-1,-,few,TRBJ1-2,CASSPYGSAYGYTF,TGTGCCAGCAGCCCCTACGGCAGCGCCTATGGCTACACCTTC
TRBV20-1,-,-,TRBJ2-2,CSARAANTGELFF,TGCAGTGCTAGGGCAGCGAACACCGGGGAGCTGTTTTTT
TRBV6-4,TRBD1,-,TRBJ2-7,CASSDSGQGHEQYF,TGTGCCAGCAGTGACTCGGGACAGGGGCACGAGCAGTACTTC
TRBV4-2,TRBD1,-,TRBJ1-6,CASSQATGGGDSPLHF,TGTGCCAGCAGCCAAGCGACAGGGGGCGGTGATTCACCCCTCCACTTT
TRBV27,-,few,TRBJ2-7,CASPSPLEQYF,TGTGCCAGCCCTTCCCCCCTCGAGCAGTACTTC
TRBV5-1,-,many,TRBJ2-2,CASSPRDTDPRNTGELFF,TGCGCCAGCAGCCCCCGGGACACGGACCCACGGAACACCGGGGAGCTGTTTTTT
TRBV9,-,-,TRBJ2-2,CASSQYPGPNTGELFF,TGTGCCAGCAGCCAATACCCGGGGCCGAACACCGGGGAGCTGTTTTTT
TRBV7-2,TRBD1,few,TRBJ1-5,CASSLLTQGNQPQHF,TGTGCCAGCAGCTTGTTGACACAGGGGAATCAGCCCCAGCATTTT
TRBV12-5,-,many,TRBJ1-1,CASGLEDRSDTEAFF,TGTGCTAGTGGTTTGGAAGACAGGTCCGACACTGAAGCTTTCTTT
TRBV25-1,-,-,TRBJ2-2,CASSEWRQGKFPGELFF,TGTGCCAGCAGTGAATGGAGGCAGGGCAAGTTCCCCGGGGAGCTGTTTTTT
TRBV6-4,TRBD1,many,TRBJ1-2,CASSDSPDRVDLGGYTF,TGTGCCAGCAGTGACTCTCCCGACAGGGTGGATTTGGGCGGCTACACCTTC
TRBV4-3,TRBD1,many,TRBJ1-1,CASSQDSPGGYTEAFF,TGCGCCAGCAGCCAAGATTCGCCAGGGGGCTACACTGAAGCTTTCTTT
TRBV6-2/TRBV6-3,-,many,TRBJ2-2,CASRGTVNTGELFF,TGTGCCAGCAGGGGGACTGTGAACACCGGGGAGCTGTTTTTT
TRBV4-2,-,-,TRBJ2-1,CASSQDGSVNEQFF,TGTGCCAGCAGCCAAGATGGTAGCGTCAATGAGCAGTTCTTC
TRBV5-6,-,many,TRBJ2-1,CASSSGYSYNEQFF,TGTGCCAGCAGCTCGGGGTATTCCTACAATGAGCAGTTCTTC
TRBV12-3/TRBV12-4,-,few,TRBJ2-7,CASRDYSSSYEQYF,TGTGCCAGCAGGGACTATTCGAGCTCCTACGAGCAGTACTTC
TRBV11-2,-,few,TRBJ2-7,CASSLYGGSYEQYF,TGTGCCAGCAGCTTATATGGGGGCTCCTACGAGCAGTACTTC
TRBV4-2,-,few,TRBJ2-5,CASSQEWGWTQYF,TGTGCCAGCAGCCAAGAGTGGGGGTGGACCCAGTACTTC
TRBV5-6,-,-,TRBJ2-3,CASSLDRHTDTQYF,TGTGCCAGCAGCTTGGACAGACACACAGATACGCAGTATTTT
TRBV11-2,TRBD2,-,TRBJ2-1,CASSQGLAGFSSYNEQFF,TGTGCCAGCAGCCAGGGACTAGCGGGGTTTAGCTCCTACAATGAGCAGTTCTTC
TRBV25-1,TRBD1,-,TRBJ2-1,CASSSTTGFEQFF,TGTGCCAGCAGTTCAACGACAGGGTTTGAGCAGTTCTTC
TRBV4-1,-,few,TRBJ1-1,CASSQPHDRLDTEAFF,TGCGCCAGCAGCCAACCCCACGACAGGCTTGACACTGAAGCTTTCTTT
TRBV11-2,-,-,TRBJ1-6,CASSPTLQGGNSPLHF,TGTGCCAGCAGCCCCACTTTGCAGGGAGGCAATTCACCCCTCCACTTT
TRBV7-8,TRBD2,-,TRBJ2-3,CASSLPSGLASHTQYF,TGTGCCAGCAGCTTACCCTCAGGACTAGCTTCACATACGCAGTATTTT